The 17 T cell receptor beta chains in this list originate from one sample, sequenced in a study of T-cell memory formation after mild COVID-19. TCRdb reanalysed the 5' RACE reads using MiXCR and keeps one entry per CDR3 protein. The sample holds hundreds of thousands of distinct CDR3 sequences, less than 25% seen once. Sequences were obtained from PBMCs or a T cell subset sorted from them (not recorded which). The receptors come from an adult woman who had mild COVID-19 (a few samples of this study predate the infection). Cell type and time point are not known.

This clonotype was recorded a few times. The chain links TRBV9 to TRBJ2-1; D is uncertain. Between the trimmed V and J ends, which lost 4 bases and 7 bases, there was a span of 12 bases. The germline V gene encodes CDR1 SGDLS and CDR2 YYNGEE. The CDR3 runs 13 residues. The CDR3 protein is CASSPSWVNEQFF. DNA for the CDR3: TGTGCCAGCAGCCCCTCATGGGTGAATGAGCAGTTCTTC.

The chain combines TRBV7-2 with TRBJ1-6; D ambiguous. Germline CDR1 and CDR2: SGHTA and FQGNSA. V was shortened by 5 bases and J by 0 bases, with 14 bases between the two germline ends. This CDR3 is 17 amino acids long. The CDR3 DNA is TGTGCCAGCAGCCTAGATTTAGGGATCTCCTATAATTCACCCCTCCACTTT. Translated, it gives CASSLDLGISYNSPLHF.

This clonotype was detected a few times. The chain combines TRBV6-2 or TRBV6-3 with TRBJ1-5; 7 bases align to TRBD1. CDR1 MNHEY and CDR2 SVGEGT come from the germline V gene. The V and J ends lost 6 bases and 9 bases, in that order; junction bases with no gene match: 8. This CDR3 is 13 amino acids long. The CDR3 here is CASRRQGVGPQHF. The CDR3 nucleotides read TGTGCCAGCAGACGACAGGGCGTTGGGCCCCAGCATTTT.

There are many counts of this clonotype. DNA for the CDR3: TGCGCCAGCAGCCCAGGGGCGGGGGGGAGCACTGAAGCTTTCTTT. Its protein is CASSPGAGGSTEAFF. The rearrangement joins TRBV5-1 to TRBJ1-1; D perhaps matches TRBD1 (6 bases). CDR1 is SGHRS and CDR2 is YFSETQ in the germline V gene. The CDR3 is 15 residues long. With 4 bases removed from V and 4 bases from J, the gap between germline ends came to 17 bases.

This chain joins TRBV15 and TRBJ2-7, with a weak D call TRBD2 (5 bases). The germline V gene has CDR1 LNHNV and CDR2 YYDKDF (reference sequence). V gave up 3 bases and J gave up 1 base, with 10 bases separating them. This CDR3 contains 14 residues. The CDR3 DNA is TGTGCCACCAGCAGCCTCCGGGATTCCTACGAGCAGTACTTC. Its protein product is CATSSLRDSYEQYF.

This chain uses TRBV5-5 with TRBJ2-7, with no clear D. Germline V CDR1 and CDR2: SGHKS, YYEKEE (reference sequence). V was trimmed by 0 bases and J by 2 bases, leaving 12 bases between them. This CDR3 is built from 15 residues. CDR3 sequence: CASSLASELPYEQYF. The CDR3 coding sequence is TGTGCCAGCAGCTTGGCCTCAGAGCTTCCCTACGAGCAGTACTTC. Looking up the rest from reference TRBV5-5 and TRBJ2-7 gives the full variable domain: DAGVTQSPTHLIKTRGQQVTLRCSPISGHKSVSWYQQVLGQGPQFIFQYYEKEERGRGNFPDRFSARQFPNYSSELNVNALLLGDSALYLCASSLASELPYEQYFGPGTRLTVT.

This sequence joins TRBV11-3 and TRBJ2-4, with no clear D. This CDR3 has 14 amino acids. V was pared by 5 bases and J by 0 bases, with 8 bases between. The V gene's germline CDR1 is SGHNT and CDR2 YENEEA. CDR3 DNA: TGTGCCAGCAGCCCCCACATAGCCAAAAACATTCAGTACTTC. Protein sequence: CASSPHIAKNIQYF.

This clonotype was seen a handful of times. J is TRBJ1-4 and V is TRBV12-5; D remains unclear. The CDR3 contains 11 residues. Deletions cut 4 bases from V and 8 bases from J, with 5 bases between. Looked up from germline, CDR1 is LGHNT and CDR2 is FRNRAP. In DNA, the CDR3 is TGTGCTAGTGGTTCGGGAGAAAAACTGTTTTTT. Encoded protein: CASGSGEKLFF.

The rearrangement joins TRBV6-2 or TRBV6-3 to TRBJ2-2; a weak D match, TRBD2 (5 bases). Germline CDR1 reads MNHEY; CDR2 reads SVGEGT. The CDR3 runs 14 residues. The germline V and J ends were trimmed by 10 bases and 2 bases, with 14 bases remaining between them. CDR3 DNA sequence: TGTGCCACCTCGAGGGCCTTAAACACCGGGGAGCTGTTTTTT. Protein sequence: CATSRALNTGELFF.

CDR3 coding DNA: TGTGCCAGCATCCACTACCCTGGGAAGGGGACGACAGATACGCAGTATTTT. It yields the protein CASIHYPGKGTTDTQYF. The J gene is TRBJ2-3, the V gene TRBV6-2 or TRBV6-3; D is possibly TRBD1 or TRBD2 (5 bases each). The CDR3 sequence is 17 residues long. The V end lost 7 bases, the J end lost 3 bases, and 23 bases lay between the germline ends. The germline gives CDR1 MNHEY, CDR2 SVGEGT.

This clonotype was seen a handful of times. The V gene is TRBV9, the J gene TRBJ2-7, with TRBD2 matching over 8 bases. This CDR3 is 14 amino acids long. CDR1 is SGDLS, CDR2 YYNGEE, per germline. With V trimmed by 2 bases and J by 5 bases, 6 bases remained unmatched. The CDR3 spells CASSVGLEPNEQYF. For the CDR3, the DNA is TGTGCCAGCAGCGTGGGACTAGAACCTAACGAGCAGTACTTC.

The table lists this clonotype with a few counts. This chain uses TRBV2 with TRBJ2-6; possibly TRBD1 for D (7 bases). This CDR3 is built from 16 residues. CDR1 is SNHLY and CDR2 is FYNNEI in the germline V gene. Between the trimmed V and J ends, which lost 5 bases and 1 base, there was a span of 12 bases. The CDR3 loop reads CASSQTGRSGANVLTF. The CDR3 DNA follows: TGTGCCAGCAGTCAGACAGGGAGGTCTGGGGCCAACGTCCTGACTTTC. Based on the CDR3 plus reference TRBV2 and TRBJ2-6, the full variable domain is EPEVTQTPSHQVTQMGQEVILRCVPISNHLYFYWYRQILGQKVEFLVSFYNNEISEKSEIFDDQFSVERPDGSNFTLKIRSTKLEDSAMYFCASSQTGRSGANVLTFGAGSRLTVL.

This chain uses TRBV4-1 with TRBJ2-2; 10 positions agree with TRBD1. This CDR3 has 15 residues. Germline V gene data show CDR1 as MGHRA and CDR2 as YSYEKL. J gave up 8 bases and V 1 base, and 4 bases lay outside the gene matches. CDR3 protein: CASSQGQGAAGELFF. CDR3 nucleotides: TGCGCCAGCAGCCAAGGACAGGGGGCGGCTGGGGAGCTGTTTTTT.

The chain joins TRBV27 to TRBJ2-7; 7 nucleotides agree with TRBD1. The CDR3 covers 14 residues. V lost 6 bases, J lost 7 bases, and 12 bases stayed unmatched. Per germline, CDR1 MNHEY and CDR2 SMNVEV (reference sequence). This CDR3 reads CASRKGQLVGEQYF. CDR3 nucleotides: TGTGCCAGCAGAAAGGGACAGCTCGTGGGAGAGCAGTACTTC.

This clonotype was seen repeatedly, ten times or more. The rearrangement uses TRBV5-4 and TRBJ1-5, with a tentative D call TRBD1 (5 bases). The germline V gene has CDR1 SGHNT and CDR2 YYREEE (reference sequence). The V and J ends lost 4 bases and 7 bases respectively, with 12 bases between them. This CDR3 has 13 residues. CDR3 residues: CASSAGTGQPQHF. The CDR3, as DNA: TGTGCCAGCAGCGCCGGGACCGGACAGCCCCAGCATTTT.

The chain recombines TRBV20-1 with TRBJ1-2; TRBD1 might be the D (5 bases). The CDR3 is 11 amino acids. Germline V gene data show CDR1 as DFQATT and CDR2 as SNEGSKA (reference sequence). The CDR3 reads CSQPTDYGYTF. DNA for the CDR3: TGCTCCCAACCGACAGATTATGGCTACACCTTC.

The V call is TRBV29-1, the J call TRBJ2-7, with 10 bases fitting TRBD2. The CDR3 is 13 amino acids. J was trimmed by 1 base and V by 5 bases; bases with no gene match: 2. Germline V lookup: CDR1 SQVTM, CDR2 ANQGSEA. The CDR3 loop reads CSVKGLASYEQYF. The CDR3 coding sequence is TGCAGCGTTAAGGGACTAGCGTCCTACGAGCAGTACTTC.